This record covers a single T cell receptor (beta chain). Its cognate antigen is unknown. CDR1 and CDR2 (germline): SGHRS, YFSETQ. V was trimmed by 4 bases and J by 5 bases, leaving 9 bases between them. This CDR3 has 12 amino acids. The source of the sample is a study of glioma-infiltrating T cells. TCR alpha and beta CDR3 regions were amplified from RNA using iRepertoire nested multiplex PCR. One-step reverse transcription and amplification started from around 100-400 ng of tissue mRNA or PBMC total RNA. TCRdb re-called the multiplex PCR reads with MiXCR, one entry per CDR3 protein. The sample carries 150,000 to 200,000 distinct CDR3 sequences, more than 35% recorded once. General study results and limits: Tissue and blood shared very few CDR3 sequences. Tissue-blood divergence was below expectation in non-neoplastic patients, above in gliomas.

The sequenced material came from glioma tissue, nonneoplastic brain tissue, or PBMCs (not recorded which). The receptor was isolated from a human donor with low-grade glioma or glioblastoma, undergoing nonglioma brain surgery, or in good health (not recorded which). The V call is TRBV5-1, the J call TRBJ1-1; maybe TRBD1 (6 bases). CDR3 sequence (DNA): TGCGCCAGCAGCGTCAGGGGAACTGAAGCTTTCTTT. Translating it yields CASSVRGTEAFF.